These 10 T cell receptor beta chains came from one sample sequenced in a study of Tregs in tolerant kidney transplant recipients. Related graft donors supplied nonmyeloablative bone marrow transplants, and mixed chimerism was transient. Repertoires were generated with immunoSEQ multiplex PCR, while TCRdb's copy carries only in-frame clones and drops some. Of 95,000 or so clones in the sample, approximately 94% were seen once. Material: CD4+ T cells from blood (PBMCs), obtained 12 months after the transplant. All receptors derive from a human patient who received a combined kidney and bone marrow transplant. Among the T cells, some may be from the graft donor.

The chain has TRBV19 and TRBJ2-1; a weak D match, TRBD2 (5 bases). V lost 7 bases, J lost 3 bases, and 22 bases lay in between. In germline, CDR1 is LNHDA, CDR2 SQIVND (reference sequence). This CDR3 has 17 amino acids. CDR3 in DNA: TGTGCCAGTACTCCGGTGTTAGGATGGACTCGCTACAATGAGCAGTTCTTC. The encoded protein is CASTPVLGWTRYNEQFF.

This clone was counted a single time. The rearrangement joins TRBV5-1 to TRBJ2-5; D is unresolved. Germline lookup yields CDR1 SGHRS and CDR2 YFSETQ. Trimming took off 0 bases at V and 2 bases at J, with 8 bases between the two ends. The CDR3 has 14 amino acids. In DNA form, the CDR3 reads TGCGCCAGCAGCTTGGTCAAGCGACAAGAGACCCAGTACTTC. As protein: CASSLVKRQETQYF.

The chain carries TRBV11-3 and TRBJ1-1; 11 bases are shared with TRBD1. Germline CDR1 reads SGHNT; CDR2 reads YENEEA. There are 15 residues in the CDR3. V was clipped by 5 bases and J by 4 bases; unmatched bases: 6. The CDR3, as DNA: TGTGCCAGCAGCCATAGGGACAGGGGGGGCACTGAAGCTTTCTTT. Residues: CASSHRDRGGTEAFF.

The chain employs TRBV6-1 and TRBJ1-2; a possible D gene is TRBD1 (6 bases). V was clipped by 2 bases and J by 2 bases, with 12 bases between them. Germline V lookup: CDR1 MNHNS, CDR2 SASEGT. The CDR3 has 15 residues. CDR3 loop: CASSEPGDGNYGYTF. CDR3 coding DNA: TGTGCCAGCAGTGAACCAGGGGACGGCAACTATGGCTACACCTTC.

The chain has TRBV4-3 and TRBJ1-2; D remains ambiguous. The V end was cut by 0 bases, the J end by 4 bases, with 12 bases between. The CDR3 consists of 15 residues. CDR1 and CDR2 from the germline V gene are LGHNA and YSLEER. Written as DNA, the CDR3 is TGCGCCAGCAGCCAAGACGTTGAGGCCCTCTATGGCTACACCTTC. Translating it yields CASSQDVEALYGYTF.

The rearrangement uses TRBV7-2 and TRBJ1-1; D remains unclear. Germline V gene sequence: CDR1 SGHTA, CDR2 FQGNSA. V dropped 2 bases and J dropped 1 base, with 8 bases sitting between them. This CDR3 is 14 amino acids long. The CDR3: CASSLIPGNTEAFF. The CDR3 DNA reads as TGTGCCAGCAGCTTAATCCCGGGGAACACTGAAGCTTTCTTT.

The chain is built from TRBV6-5 and TRBJ2-5; a weak D match, TRBD1 (6 bases). Germline-derived CDR1 and CDR2 are MNHEY and SVGAGI. CDR3 length: 12 amino acids. With 0 bases removed from V and 7 bases from J, the gap between germline ends came to 6 bases. CDR3 loop: CASSYSTGTQYF. Here the CDR3 DNA reads TGTGCCAGCAGTTACTCGACAGGGACCCAGTACTTC.

This clone was seen only once. V gene TRBV4-3 combines with J gene TRBJ2-7; 14 positions match TRBD2. The CDR3 is made up of 19 amino acids. CDR1 LGHNA and CDR2 YSLEER come from the germline V gene. V trimming: 1 base; J trimming: 0 bases; junction bases outside the gene matches: 8. The DNA for the CDR3 is TGCGCCAGCAGCCAAGGGACTAGCGGGAGGAGTTCGAGCTCCTACGAGCAGTACTTC. Translated: CASSQGTSGRSSSSYEQYF.

V usage is TRBV13 and J usage is TRBJ2-2; possible D gene TRBD2, 6 bases. Germline values: CDR1 PRHDT, CDR2 FYEKMQ (reference sequence). CDR3 length: 16 residues. Trimming removed 1 base from V and 10 bases from J, with 19 bases in between. This CDR3 is CASSLVRGGEKEELFF. The CDR3 DNA reads TGTGCCAGCAGCTTAGTTAGGGGCGGGGAAAAGGAGGAGCTGTTTTTT.

The gene calls are TRBV7-3 and TRBJ2-1; 7 bases fit TRBD1. The CDR3 is 15 amino acids. In germline, CDR1 is SGHTA, CDR2 FQGTGA. The V gene end was trimmed by 5 bases and the J gene end by 0 bases; junction bases not matched to a gene: 4. The CDR3 sequence: CASSLTGSSYNEQFF. The CDR3 DNA reads TGTGCCAGCAGCCTGACAGGGAGCTCCTACAATGAGCAGTTCTTC.